This T cell receptor (beta chain) was observed in a study of OX40 agonist ivuxolimab in advanced cancers. About the research overall: Patients got intravenous ivuxolimab at 0.01 to 10 mg/kg every 2 weeks. Study-wide findings and caveats: There were also nonresponders showing low normalized T-cell clonal expansion. CD8+ T cells showed, on average, more clonal expansion than CD4+ cells.

Worth noting for this clone: What it recognizes is unknown.

Produced via immunoSEQ multiplex PCR; TCRdb's table is partial and in-frame only. The data contain some 94,000 clones, roughly 89% of them singletons. Germline assignment: CDR1 SGHRS and CDR2 YFSETQ. With 0 bases clipped from V and 9 bases from J, the junction kept 6 bases outside the gene matches. The CDR3 is 14 residues long. Source: CD4+ or CD8+ T cells sorted from blood, taken in a trial of the OX40 agonist ivuxolimab. The V call is TRBV5-1, the J call TRBJ1-5; 7 bases are a match to TRBD1. The sequence was obtained from an adult with an advanced solid tumor such as melanoma, head and neck, liver or kidney cancer. This CDR3 is CASSLGDRDGPQHF. CDR3 nucleotide sequence: TGCGCCAGCAGCTTGGGTGACAGGGATGGGCCCCAGCATTTT. Combining the CDR3 with reference TRBV5-1 and TRBJ1-5 gives the whole variable domain KAGVTQTPRYLIKTRGQQVTLSCSPISGHRSVSWYQQTPGQGLQFLFEYFSETQRNKGNFPGRFSGRQFSNSRSEMNVSTLELGDSALYLCASSLGDRDGPQHFGDGTRLSIL.